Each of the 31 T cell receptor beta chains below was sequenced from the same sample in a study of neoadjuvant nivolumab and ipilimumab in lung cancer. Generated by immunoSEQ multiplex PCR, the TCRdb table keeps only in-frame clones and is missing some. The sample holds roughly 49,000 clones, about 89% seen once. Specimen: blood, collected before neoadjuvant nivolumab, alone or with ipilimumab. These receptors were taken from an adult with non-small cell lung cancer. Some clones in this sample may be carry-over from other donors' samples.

The CDR3 region has the DNA TGCGCCAGCAGCTTGGCCGAGGGGACCCACACTGAAGCTTTCTTT. Translation: CASSLAEGTHTEAFF. The chain links TRBV5-1 to TRBJ1-1; D may be TRBD1 (5 bases). The ends were cut back, 0 bases at V and 3 bases at J, with 12 bases in the middle. The CDR3 length is 15 residues. Germline V CDR1 and CDR2: SGHRS, YFSETQ.

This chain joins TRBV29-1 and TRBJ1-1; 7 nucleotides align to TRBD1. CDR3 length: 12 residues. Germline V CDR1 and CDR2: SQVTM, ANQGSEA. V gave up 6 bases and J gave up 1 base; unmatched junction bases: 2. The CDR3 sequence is CSVHRGNTEAFF. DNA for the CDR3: TGCAGCGTCCACAGGGGGAACACTGAAGCTTTCTTT.

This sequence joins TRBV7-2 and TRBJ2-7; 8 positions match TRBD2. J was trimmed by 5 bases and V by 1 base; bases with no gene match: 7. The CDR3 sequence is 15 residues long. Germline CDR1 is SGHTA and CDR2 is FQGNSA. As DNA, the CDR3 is TGTGCCAGCAGCTTAGAGTGGACTAGCTGGGACGAGCAGTACTTC. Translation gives CASSLEWTSWDEQYF.

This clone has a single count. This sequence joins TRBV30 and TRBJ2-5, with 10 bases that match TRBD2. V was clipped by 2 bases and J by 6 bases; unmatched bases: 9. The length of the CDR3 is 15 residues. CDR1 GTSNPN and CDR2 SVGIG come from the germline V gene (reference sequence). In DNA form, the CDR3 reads TGTGCCTGGAGTTCGCCCATTAGCGGGAGGAAGACCCAGTACTTC. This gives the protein CAWSSPISGRKTQYF.

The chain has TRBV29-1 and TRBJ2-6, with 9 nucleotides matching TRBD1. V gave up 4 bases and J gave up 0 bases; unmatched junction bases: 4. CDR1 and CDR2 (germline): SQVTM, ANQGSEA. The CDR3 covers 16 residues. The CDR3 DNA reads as TGCAGCGTTGTCCGGGACAGGGACTCTGGGGCCAACGTCCTGACTTTC. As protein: CSVVRDRDSGANVLTF.

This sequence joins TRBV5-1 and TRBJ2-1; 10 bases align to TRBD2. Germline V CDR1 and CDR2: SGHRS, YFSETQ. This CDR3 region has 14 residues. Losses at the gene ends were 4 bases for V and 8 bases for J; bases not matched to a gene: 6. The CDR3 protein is CASSLAGDDDEQFF. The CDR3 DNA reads TGCGCCAGCAGCCTAGCGGGAGACGACGATGAGCAGTTCTTC.

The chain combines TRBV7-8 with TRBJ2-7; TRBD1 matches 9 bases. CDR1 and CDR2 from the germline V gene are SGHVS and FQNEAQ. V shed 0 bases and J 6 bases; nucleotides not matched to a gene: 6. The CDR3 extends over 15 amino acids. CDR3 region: CASSLAGDRAFEQYF. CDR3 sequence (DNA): TGTGCCAGCAGCTTAGCGGGGGACAGGGCGTTCGAGCAGTACTTC.

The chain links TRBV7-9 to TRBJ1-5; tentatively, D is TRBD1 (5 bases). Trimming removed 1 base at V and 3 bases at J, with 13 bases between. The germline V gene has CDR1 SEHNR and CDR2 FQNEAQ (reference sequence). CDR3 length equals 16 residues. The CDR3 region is CASSLVAGQNNQPQHF. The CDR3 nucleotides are TGTGCCAGCAGCTTAGTGGCAGGGCAGAACAATCAGCCCCAGCATTTT.

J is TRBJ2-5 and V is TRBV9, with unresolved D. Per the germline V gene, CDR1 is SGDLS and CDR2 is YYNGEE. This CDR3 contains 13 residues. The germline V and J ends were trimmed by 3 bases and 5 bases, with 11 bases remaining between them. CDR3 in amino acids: CASSDPLTETQYF. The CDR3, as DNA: TGTGCCAGCAGCGACCCCCTAACCGAGACCCAGTACTTC.

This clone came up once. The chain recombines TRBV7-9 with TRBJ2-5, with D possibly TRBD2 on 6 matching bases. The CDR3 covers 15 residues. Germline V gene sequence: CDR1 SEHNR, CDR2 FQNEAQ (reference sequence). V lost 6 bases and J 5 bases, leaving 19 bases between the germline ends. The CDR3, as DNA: TGTGCCAGCAGTAAGGCGGGAAGAGGGGTTGAGACCCAGTACTTC. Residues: CASSKAGRGVETQYF.

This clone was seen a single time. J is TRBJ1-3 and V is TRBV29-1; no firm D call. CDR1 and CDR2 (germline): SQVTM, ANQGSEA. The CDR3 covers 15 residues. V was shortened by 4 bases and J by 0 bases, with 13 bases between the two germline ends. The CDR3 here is CSVGESLSSGNTIYF. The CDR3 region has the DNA TGCAGCGTTGGGGAGTCGCTGAGCTCTGGAAACACCATATATTTT.

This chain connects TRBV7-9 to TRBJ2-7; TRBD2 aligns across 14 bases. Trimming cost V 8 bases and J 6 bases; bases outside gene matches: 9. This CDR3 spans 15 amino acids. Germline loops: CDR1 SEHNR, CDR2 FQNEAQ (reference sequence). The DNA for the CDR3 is TGTGCCAGCCCCCGCGGGACTAGCGGGAGACGCGAGCAGTACTTC. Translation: CASPRGTSGRREQYF.

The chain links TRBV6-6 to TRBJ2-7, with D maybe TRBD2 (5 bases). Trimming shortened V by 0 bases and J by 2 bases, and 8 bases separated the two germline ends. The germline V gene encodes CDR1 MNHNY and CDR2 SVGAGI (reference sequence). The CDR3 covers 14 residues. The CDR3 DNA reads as TGTGCCAGCAGTTACTCCGTAGCGACCTACGAGCAGTACTTC. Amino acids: CASSYSVATYEQYF.

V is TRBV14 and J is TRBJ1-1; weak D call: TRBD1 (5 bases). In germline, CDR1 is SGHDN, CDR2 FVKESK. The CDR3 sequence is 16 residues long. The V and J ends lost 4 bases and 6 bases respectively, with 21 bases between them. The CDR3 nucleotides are TGTGCCAGCAGCCCCGGCTATCAGGGTGTGGAGTCTGAAGCTTTCTTT. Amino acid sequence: CASSPGYQGVESEAFF.

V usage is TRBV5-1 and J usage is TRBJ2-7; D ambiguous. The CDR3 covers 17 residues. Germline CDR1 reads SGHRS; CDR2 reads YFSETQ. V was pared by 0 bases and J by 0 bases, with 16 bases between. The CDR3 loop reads CASSLVATFFSSYEQYF. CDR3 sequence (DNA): TGCGCCAGCAGCTTGGTGGCAACTTTTTTTAGCTCCTACGAGCAGTACTTC.

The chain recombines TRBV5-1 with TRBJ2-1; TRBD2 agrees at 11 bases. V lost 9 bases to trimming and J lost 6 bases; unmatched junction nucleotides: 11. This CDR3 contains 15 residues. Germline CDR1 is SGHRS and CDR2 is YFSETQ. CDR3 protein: CATRLAGKATNEQFF. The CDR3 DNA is TGCGCCACCCGACTAGCGGGAAAGGCCACCAATGAGCAGTTCTTC. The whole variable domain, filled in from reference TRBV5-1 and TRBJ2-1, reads KAGVTQTPRYLIKTRGQQVTLSCSPISGHRSVSWYQQTPGQGLQFLFEYFSETQRNKGNFPGRFSGRQFSNSRSEMNVSTLELGDSALYLCATRLAGKATNEQFFGPGTRLTVL.

The CDR3 spells CAISESQQFYGYTF. The CDR3 nucleotides are TGTGCCATCAGTGAGTCGCAACAGTTCTATGGCTACACCTTC. This chain joins TRBV10-3 and TRBJ1-2; no clear D. Per germline, CDR1 ENHRY and CDR2 SYGVKD. This CDR3 is built from 14 residues. V lost 0 bases and J lost 4, with 9 bases in between.

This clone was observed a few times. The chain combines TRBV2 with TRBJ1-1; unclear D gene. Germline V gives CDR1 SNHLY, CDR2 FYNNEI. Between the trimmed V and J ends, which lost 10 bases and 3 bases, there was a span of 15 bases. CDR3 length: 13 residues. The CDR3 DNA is TGTGCCACCAAAGGGAATTCATACACTGAAGCTTTCTTT. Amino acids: CATKGNSYTEAFF.

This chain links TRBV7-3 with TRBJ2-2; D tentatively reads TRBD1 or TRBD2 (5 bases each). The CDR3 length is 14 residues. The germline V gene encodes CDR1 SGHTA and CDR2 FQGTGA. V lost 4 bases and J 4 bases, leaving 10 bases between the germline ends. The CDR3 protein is CASSSGTPTGELFF. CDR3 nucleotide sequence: TGTGCCAGCAGCTCAGGGACGCCCACCGGGGAGCTGTTTTTT.

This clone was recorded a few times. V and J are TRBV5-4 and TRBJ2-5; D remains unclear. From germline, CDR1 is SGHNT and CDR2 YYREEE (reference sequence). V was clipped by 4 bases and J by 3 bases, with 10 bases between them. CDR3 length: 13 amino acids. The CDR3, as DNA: TGTGCCAGCAGCAGCTCGTCGGAAGAGACCCAGTACTTC. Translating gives CASSSSSEETQYF.

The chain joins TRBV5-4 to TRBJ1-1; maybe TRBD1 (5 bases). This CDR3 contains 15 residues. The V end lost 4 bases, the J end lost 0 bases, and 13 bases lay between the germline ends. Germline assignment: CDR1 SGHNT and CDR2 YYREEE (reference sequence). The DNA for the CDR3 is TGTGCCAGCAGCCGAAGTGCAGGGATGAACACTGAAGCTTTCTTT. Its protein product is CASSRSAGMNTEAFF.

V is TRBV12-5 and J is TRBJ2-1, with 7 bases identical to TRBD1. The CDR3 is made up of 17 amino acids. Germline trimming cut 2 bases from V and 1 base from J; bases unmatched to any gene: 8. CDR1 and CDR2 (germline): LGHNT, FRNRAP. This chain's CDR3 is CASGLPTGTDSYNEQFF. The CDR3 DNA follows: TGTGCTAGTGGTTTGCCCACCGGGACAGATTCCTACAATGAGCAGTTCTTC.

The CDR3 reads CSVEDRNNYGYTF. CDR3 DNA sequence: TGCAGCGTTGAGGACCGAAATAACTATGGCTACACCTTC. This chain links TRBV29-1 with TRBJ1-2; D is ambiguous. This CDR3 spans 13 amino acids. The V gene lost 3 bases and the J gene lost 1 base, with 9 bases spanning the gap. Germline CDR1 and CDR2: SQVTM and ANQGSEA.

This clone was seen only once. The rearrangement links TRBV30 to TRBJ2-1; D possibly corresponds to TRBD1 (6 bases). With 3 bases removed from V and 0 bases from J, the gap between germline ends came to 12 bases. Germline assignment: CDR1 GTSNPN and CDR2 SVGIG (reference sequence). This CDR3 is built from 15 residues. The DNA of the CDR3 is TGTGCCTGGAGCCGAGACAGGCTCTCCTACAATGAGCAGTTCTTC. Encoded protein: CAWSRDRLSYNEQFF.

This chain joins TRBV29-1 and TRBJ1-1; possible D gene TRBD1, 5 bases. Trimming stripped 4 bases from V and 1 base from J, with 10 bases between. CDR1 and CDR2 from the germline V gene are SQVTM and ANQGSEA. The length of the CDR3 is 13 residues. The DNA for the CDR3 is TGCAGCGTTGTCAGGCAGGGGAACACTGAAGCTTTCTTT. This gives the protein CSVVRQGNTEAFF.

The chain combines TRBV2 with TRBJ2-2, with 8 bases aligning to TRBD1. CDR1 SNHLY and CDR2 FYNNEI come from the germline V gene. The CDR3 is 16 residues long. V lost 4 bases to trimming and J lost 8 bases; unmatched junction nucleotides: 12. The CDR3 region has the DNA TGTGCCAGCAGTGTTTCTCGGACAGGGCGAACGGGGGAGCTGTTTTTT. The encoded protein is CASSVSRTGRTGELFF.

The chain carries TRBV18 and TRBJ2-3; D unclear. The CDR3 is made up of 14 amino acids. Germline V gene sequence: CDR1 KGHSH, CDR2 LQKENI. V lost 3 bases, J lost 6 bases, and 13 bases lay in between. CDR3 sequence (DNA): TGTGCCAGCTCACCGATGGAACTCCTGGATACGCAGTATTTT. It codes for CASSPMELLDTQYF. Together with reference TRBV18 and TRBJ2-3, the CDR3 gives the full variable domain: NAGVMQNPRHLVRRRGQEARLRCSPMKGHSHVYWYRQLPEEGLKFMVYLQKENIIDESGMPKERFSAEFPKEGPSILRIQQVVRGDSAAYFCASSPMELLDTQYFGPGTRLTVL.

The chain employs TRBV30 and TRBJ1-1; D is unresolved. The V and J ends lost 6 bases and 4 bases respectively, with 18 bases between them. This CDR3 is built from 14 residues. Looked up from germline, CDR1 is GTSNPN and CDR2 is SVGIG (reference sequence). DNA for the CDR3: TGTGCCTGTATTTTGAGGGCGTCTTCCACTGAAGCTTTCTTT. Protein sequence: CACILRASSTEAFF.

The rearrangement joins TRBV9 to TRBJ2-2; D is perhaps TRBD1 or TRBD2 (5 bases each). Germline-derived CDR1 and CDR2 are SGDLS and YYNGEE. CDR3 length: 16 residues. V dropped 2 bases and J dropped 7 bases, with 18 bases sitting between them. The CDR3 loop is CASSVFAVGGNGELFF. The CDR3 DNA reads TGTGCCAGCAGCGTTTTTGCCGTTGGGGGAAACGGGGAGCTGTTTTTT.

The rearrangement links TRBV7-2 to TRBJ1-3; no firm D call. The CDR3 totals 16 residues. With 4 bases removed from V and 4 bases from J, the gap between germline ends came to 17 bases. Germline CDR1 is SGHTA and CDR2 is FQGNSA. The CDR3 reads CASSSGRLTLGNTIYF. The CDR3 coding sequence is TGTGCCAGCAGCTCCGGGAGACTCACCTTGGGAAACACCATATATTTT.

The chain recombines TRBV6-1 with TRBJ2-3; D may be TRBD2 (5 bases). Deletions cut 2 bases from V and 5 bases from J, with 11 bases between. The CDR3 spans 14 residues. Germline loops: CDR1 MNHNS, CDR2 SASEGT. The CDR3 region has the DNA TGTGCCAGCAGTGAAATTCGGGAACAAGATACGCAGTATTTT. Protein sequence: CASSEIREQDTQYF.